These 31 T cell receptor beta chains were sequenced from one sample in a study of T cell responses to AZD1222 COVID-19 vaccine. The method was immunoSEQ multiplex PCR; TCRdb's version includes in-frame clones alone and lacks a portion of them. This sample has about 120,000 clones; roughly 90% occur once, and the top ten carry approximately 7.5%. The sample in question was peripheral blood, obtained on day 0 of AZD1222 vaccination. The receptor set was obtained from an adult in good health.

The chain employs TRBV6-1 and TRBJ2-1; 7 bases align to TRBD1. Trimming removed 0 bases from V and 15 bases from J; junction bases left unmatched: 8. This CDR3 region has 13 residues. CDR1 is MNHNS, CDR2 SASEGT, per germline. In nucleotides, the CDR3 is TGTGCCAGCAGTGAAGCGGGACAGAAAACATGGTTCTTC. This encodes CASSEAGQKTWFF.

The chain uses TRBV20-1 and TRBJ2-3; TRBD2 matches at 7 bases. This CDR3 has 11 residues. The V segment lost 6 bases and the J segment 6 bases; nucleotides outside the gene matches: 3. Germline CDR1 reads DFQATT; CDR2 reads SNEGSKA (reference sequence). CDR3 protein: CSAQAGDTQYF. The CDR3 DNA reads as TGCAGTGCGCAAGCGGGGGATACGCAGTATTTT.

This clone was observed once. This chain joins TRBV2 and TRBJ2-7; possibly TRBD1 for D (6 bases). V lost 4 bases and J lost 2, with 9 bases in between. Looked up from germline, CDR1 is SNHLY and CDR2 is FYNNEI. This CDR3 contains 13 residues. CDR3 coding DNA: TGTGCCAGCAGTGTCGGGACAACCTACGAGCAGTACTTC. Translating it yields CASSVGTTYEQYF. Full variable domain (missing parts from reference TRBV2 and TRBJ2-7): EPEVTQTPSHQVTQMGQEVILRCVPISNHLYFYWYRQILGQKVEFLVSFYNNEISEKSEIFDDQFSVERPDGSNFTLKIRSTKLEDSAMYFCASSVGTTYEQYFGPGTRLTVT.

The chain employs TRBV29-1 and TRBJ2-7; D is ambiguous. The CDR3 is made up of 11 amino acids. Germline loops: CDR1 SQVTM, CDR2 ANQGSEA. Deletions cut 3 bases from V and 4 bases from J, with 7 bases between. The DNA for the CDR3 is TGCAGCGTTGAGGAGCTATACGAGCAGTACTTC. It specifies CSVEELYEQYF.

The V and J genes are TRBV19 and TRBJ1-5; a possible D gene is TRBD1 (6 bases). Germline V CDR1 and CDR2: LNHDA, SQIVND (reference sequence). The ends were cut back, 3 bases at V and 4 bases at J, with 19 bases in the middle. There are 17 residues in the CDR3. Here the CDR3 reads CASSIPYSGTTNQPQHF. CDR3 nucleotides: TGTGCCAGTAGTATCCCCTATTCGGGGACAACAAATCAGCCCCAGCATTTT.

CDR3 protein: CASSEYILTSGSDEQYF. CDR3 coding DNA: TGTGCCAGCAGTGAATATATCCTTACTAGCGGGAGCGACGAGCAGTACTTC. The rearrangement uses TRBV25-1 and TRBJ2-7; 11 bases line up with TRBD2. Trimming removed 0 bases from V and 5 bases from J; junction bases left unmatched: 9. Germline V gives CDR1 MGHDK, CDR2 SYGVNS. The CDR3 consists of 17 residues.

The rearrangement joins TRBV6-5 to TRBJ2-5, with 11 positions matching TRBD2. The CDR3 spans 16 residues. The germline CDR1 and CDR2 sequences are MNHEY and SVGAGI. The V gene end was trimmed by 0 bases and the J gene end by 1 base; junction bases not matched to a gene: 1. The CDR3 DNA reads as TGTGCCAGCAGTTACTCCGGGACTAGCGGCCAAGAGACCCAGTACTTC. Translation gives CASSYSGTSGQETQYF.

The chain joins TRBV7-9 to TRBJ1-6; 9 positions match TRBD1. Germline trimming cut 6 bases from V and 8 bases from J; bases unmatched to any gene: 5. The CDR3 is 14 residues long. The V gene's germline CDR1 is SEHNR and CDR2 FQNEAQ (reference sequence). CDR3: CASRAGTGYSPLHF. In nucleotides, the CDR3 is TGTGCCAGCAGGGCCGGGACAGGGTATTCACCCCTCCACTTT.

The V call is TRBV24-1, the J call TRBJ2-2, with a tentative D call TRBD1 (6 bases). With 10 bases removed from V and 5 bases from J, the gap between germline ends came to 7 bases. Germline V CDR1 and CDR2: KGHDR, SFDVKD. The CDR3 has 11 residues. The CDR3 nucleotides are TGTGCCACTCAGGGGACCGGGGAGCTGTTTTTT. This gives the protein CATQGTGELFF.

The genes are TRBV15 and TRBJ1-5, with no clear D. Looked up from germline, CDR1 is LNHNV and CDR2 is YYDKDF (reference sequence). CDR3 length: 14 residues. Trimming left V 3 bases short and J 7 bases short, with 13 bases between. CDR3 residues: CATSSDYTGQPQHF. CDR3 in DNA: TGTGCCACCAGCAGTGACTATACGGGGCAGCCCCAGCATTTT.

The chain has TRBV28 and TRBJ1-1; tentative D call: TRBD1 (6 bases). V lost 8 bases and J 11 bases, leaving 12 bases between the germline ends. This CDR3 has 10 amino acids. Germline CDR1 reads MDHEN; CDR2 reads SYDVKM. The CDR3 protein is CASAQGRAFF. The CDR3 DNA sequence: TGTGCCAGCGCCCAGGGGAGGGCTTTCTTT.

This rearrangement joins TRBV12-3 or TRBV12-4 to TRBJ2-7; unclear D gene. The V end lost 6 bases, the J end lost 5 bases, and 8 bases lay between the germline ends. The CDR3 covers 11 residues. CDR3 loop: CASRTQDEQYF. The CDR3 region has the DNA TGTGCCAGCAGGACTCAGGACGAGCAGTACTTC.

The chain links TRBV24-1 to TRBJ1-2; tentatively, D is TRBD1 (5 bases). Deletions cut 3 bases from V and 3 bases from J, with 16 bases between. Germline V gene data show CDR1 as KGHDR and CDR2 as SFDVKD. This CDR3 has 16 residues. The CDR3 DNA reads TGTGCCACCAGTGATCCGATGACGGACACGCACTATGGCTACACCTTC. Amino acids: CATSDPMTDTHYGYTF.

J is TRBJ1-1 and V is TRBV18; 9 bases map to TRBD1. The V gene end was trimmed by 5 bases and the J gene end by 4 bases; junction bases not matched to a gene: 2. The CDR3 length is 13 residues. CDR1 is KGHSH, CDR2 LQKENI, per germline. The CDR3 nucleotides read TGTGCCAGCTCAACAGGGGGCGTCACTGAAGCTTTCTTT. This encodes CASSTGGVTEAFF. The variable domain in full, with the rest retrieved from reference TRBV18 and TRBJ1-1, is NAGVMQNPRHLVRRRGQEARLRCSPMKGHSHVYWYRQLPEEGLKFMVYLQKENIIDESGMPKERFSAEFPKEGPSILRIQQVVRGDSAAYFCASSTGGVTEAFFGQGTRLTVV.

The genes are TRBV6-5 and TRBJ2-1; weak D call: TRBD2 (5 bases). The CDR3 is 11 residues long. Trimming shortened V by 5 bases and J by 10 bases, and 9 bases separated the two germline ends. Germline V gene sequence: CDR1 MNHEY, CDR2 SVGAGI. The DNA for the CDR3 is TGTGCCAGCAGTCGGGGTTTAGAGCAGTTCTTC. Its protein is CASSRGLEQFF.

This clone occurred a few times. The chain uses TRBV24-1 and TRBJ2-2; 7 nucleotides match TRBD2. The CDR3 length is 17 residues. Germline V CDR1 and CDR2: KGHDR, SFDVKD. Unmatched junction bases numbered 9, after V lost 1 base and J lost 5 bases. The CDR3 is CATSDFYGQGGTGELFF. In nucleotides, the CDR3 is TGTGCCACCAGTGATTTTTATGGGCAGGGAGGGACCGGGGAGCTGTTTTTT.

This chain links TRBV2 with TRBJ2-7; 7 nucleotides align to TRBD1. The CDR3 totals 14 residues. Trimming took 2 bases from V and 3 from J; bases not matched to a gene: 4. CDR1 SNHLY and CDR2 FYNNEI come from the germline V gene. CDR3 in DNA: TGTGCCAGCAGTGAATCGACAGGGCGCTACGAGCAGTACTTC. Protein: CASSESTGRYEQYF.

The chain couples TRBV5-1 to TRBJ1-6; D is ambiguous. V was shortened by 0 bases and J by 0 bases, with 10 bases between the two germline ends. CDR1 is SGHRS and CDR2 is YFSETQ in the germline V gene. There are 17 residues in the CDR3. The CDR3 is CASSLASRSSYNSPLHF. CDR3 DNA sequence: TGCGCCAGCAGCTTGGCCTCGAGGAGCTCCTATAATTCACCCCTCCACTTT. The whole variable domain, filled in from reference TRBV5-1 and TRBJ1-6, reads KAGVTQTPRYLIKTRGQQVTLSCSPISGHRSVSWYQQTPGQGLQFLFEYFSETQRNKGNFPGRFSGRQFSNSRSEMNVSTLELGDSALYLCASSLASRSSYNSPLHFGNGTRLTVT.

The chain employs TRBV2 and TRBJ1-2, with 8 bases that match TRBD1. Germline V gene data show CDR1 as SNHLY and CDR2 as FYNNEI. The trim removed 6 bases at V and 6 bases at J, leaving 6 bases unmatched. The CDR3 is 13 residues long. CDR3 amino acids: CASSLQGEDGYTF. The CDR3 coding sequence is TGTGCCAGCAGCCTACAGGGGGAGGATGGCTACACCTTC.

This chain uses TRBV6-5 with TRBJ2-1, with 7 bases matching TRBD1. Germline V gene sequence: CDR1 MNHEY, CDR2 SVGAGI. With 6 bases clipped from V and 2 bases from J, the junction kept 7 bases outside the gene matches. This CDR3 contains 15 residues. Here the CDR3 reads CASSRTGVTYNEQFF. Here the CDR3 DNA reads TGTGCCAGCAGCCGAACAGGGGTCACCTACAATGAGCAGTTCTTC.

The chain carries TRBV7-8 and TRBJ1-5; D is unclear. The V gene's germline CDR1 is SGHVS and CDR2 FQNEAQ. V gave up 2 bases and J gave up 6 bases, with 14 bases separating them. The CDR3 runs to 15 residues. CDR3 nucleotides: TGTGCCAGCAGCTTATCATTGACGGCAGGTCAGCCCCAGCATTTT. Translation: CASSLSLTAGQPQHF.

This chain joins TRBV7-2 and TRBJ1-4; unclear D gene. CDR3 length: 13 amino acids. V was trimmed by 3 bases and J by 8 bases, leaving 10 bases between them. Germline CDR1 is SGHTA and CDR2 is FQGNSA. DNA for the CDR3: TGTGCCAGCAGCTTTAAGAGTGGAGAAAAACTGTTTTTT. This codes for CASSFKSGEKLFF.

In this sample, this clone turned up once. The genes are TRBV6-5 and TRBJ2-1; no reliable D call. The CDR3 totals 16 residues. Trimming removed 4 bases at V and 0 bases at J, with 13 bases between. CDR1 and CDR2 (germline): MNHEY, SVGAGI. For the CDR3, the DNA is TGTGCCAGCAGTTTGGGCCGACTCCTCTCCTACAATGAGCAGTTCTTC. This encodes CASSLGRLLSYNEQFF.

This clone was seen a single time. This chain uses TRBV5-4 with TRBJ1-4, with unresolved D. CDR1 SGHNT and CDR2 YYREEE come from the germline V gene (reference sequence). With 2 bases removed from V and 0 bases from J, the gap between germline ends came to 8 bases. This CDR3 has 15 residues. The CDR3 coding sequence is TGTGCCAGCAGCTTAGGAGGCGCAACTAATGAAAAACTGTTTTTT. Translation: CASSLGGATNEKLFF.

The chain combines TRBV20-1 with TRBJ1-1; no definite D call. Trimming cost V 0 bases and J 6 bases, with 2 bases left between them. The CDR3 runs 10 residues. Germline loops: CDR1 DFQATT, CDR2 SNEGSKA (reference sequence). As DNA, the CDR3 is TGCAGTGCTAGAGAGGCTGAAGCTTTCTTT. It specifies CSAREAEAFF.

The V and J genes are TRBV4-1 and TRBJ2-3, with D possibly TRBD2 on 5 matching bases. V was clipped by 0 bases and J by 4 bases, with 8 bases between them. The CDR3 runs 14 residues. Germline V gene data show CDR1 as MGHRA and CDR2 as YSYEKL. The DNA of the CDR3 is TGCGCCAGCAGCCAAGAGCACGGGGCAGATACGCAGTATTTT. It codes for CASSQEHGADTQYF.

This rearrangement joins TRBV28 to TRBJ2-5; TRBD2 is a possible D gene (7 bases). The CDR3 contains 13 residues. V lost 6 bases to trimming and J lost 4 bases, with 12 bases between them. In germline, CDR1 is MDHEN, CDR2 SYDVKM. CDR3 protein: CASSLRGAETQYF. The CDR3 DNA is TGTGCCAGCAGCCTCCGGGGGGCAGAGACCCAGTACTTC.

The chain recombines TRBV7-6 with TRBJ1-2; possibly TRBD1 for D (6 bases). V lost 1 base to trimming and J lost 0 bases, with 9 bases between them. In germline, CDR1 is SGHVS, CDR2 FNYEAQ. The CDR3 contains 15 residues. The CDR3 nucleotides are TGTGCCAGCAGCTTAGAGCAGGGGACTAACTATGGCTACACCTTC. Protein: CASSLEQGTNYGYTF. The full variable domain, completed using reference TRBV7-6 and TRBJ1-2, is GAGVSQSPRYKVTKRGQDVALRCDPISGHVSLYWYRQALGQGPEFLTYFNYEAQQDKSGLPNDRFSAERPEGSISTLTIQRTEQRDSAMYRCASSLEQGTNYGYTFGSGTRLTVV.

This CDR3 is CASSMMGKNTEAFF. The CDR3 DNA reads as TGTGCCAGCAGTATGATGGGCAAGAACACTGAAGCTTTCTTT. V usage is TRBV27 and J usage is TRBJ1-1; D gene uncertain. Trimming removed 5 bases from V and 1 base from J, with 11 bases in between. This CDR3 contains 14 residues. CDR1 and CDR2 from the germline V gene are MNHEY and SMNVEV (reference sequence).

This sequence joins TRBV30 and TRBJ2-5; the match to TRBD2 covers 8 bases. V gave up 4 bases and J gave up 5 bases; unmatched junction bases: 6. Per the germline V gene, CDR1 is GTSNPN and CDR2 is SVGIG (reference sequence). CDR3 size: 13 residues. The CDR3 DNA reads as TGTGCCTGGAACTCCCTAGCGGGCGAGACCCAGTACTTC. This sequence encodes CAWNSLAGETQYF.

This clone was seen a handful of times. The gene calls are TRBV19 and TRBJ1-5, with D perhaps matching TRBD1 (5 bases). Deletions cut 7 bases from V and 6 bases from J, with 13 bases between. CDR3 size: 13 residues. Germline assignment: CDR1 LNHDA and CDR2 SQIVND (reference sequence). This CDR3 is CASKGLRGQPQHF. CDR3 DNA sequence: TGTGCCAGTAAGGGTTTAAGGGGTCAGCCCCAGCATTTT. The full variable domain, completed using reference TRBV19 and TRBJ1-5, is DGGITQSPKYLFRKEGQNVTLSCEQNLNHDAMYWYRQDPGQGLRLIYYSQIVNDFQKGDIAEGYSVSREKKESFPLTVTSAQKNPTAFYLCASKGLRGQPQHFGDGTRLSIL.